The next 17 T cell receptor beta chains were all read from a single sample in a study of T cells in Graves' hyperthyroidism and ophthalmopathy. RNA transcripts were the template for amplifying TCR beta CDR3 regions. TCR CDR3 underwent first-round RT-PCR with the HTBI primer set. Via MiXCR, TCRdb re-called the multiplex PCR reads, giving one row per CDR3 protein. The table lists 300,000 to 400,000 distinct CDR3 sequences, 15% to 20% of them singletons. The sample consisted of blood. The receptors stem from a young man with Graves' ophthalmopathy.

Concerning this clonotype: A read error may be the cause here, since a much bigger clone is one base away. The CDR3 nucleotides read TGTGCCCCTCAAGAGATCTCTGCCTATGGCTACACCTTC. This sequence encodes CAPQEISAYGYTF. The rearrangement links TRBV6-1 to TRBJ1-2, with D hard to call. V lost 11 bases and J lost 4, with 17 bases in between. This CDR3 comprises 13 residues. From germline, CDR1 is MNHNS and CDR2 SASEGT.

This clonotype was detected ten times or more. The chain links TRBV12-3 or TRBV12-4 to TRBJ1-4; the match to TRBD1 covers 10 bases. The length of the CDR3 is 16 residues. V shed 5 bases and J 1 base; nucleotides not matched to a gene: 4. CDR3 sequence (DNA): TGTGCCAGCAGTCTCCGGGACAGGGGAACTAATGAAAAACTGTTTTTT. Its protein product is CASSLRDRGTNEKLFF.

This clonotype showed up many times. The chain couples TRBV5-6 to TRBJ2-6, with D unresolved. Deletions cut 0 bases from V and 4 bases from J, with 11 bases between. This CDR3 region has 16 residues. In germline, CDR1 is SGHDT, CDR2 YYEEEE. The CDR3 DNA is TGTGCCAGCAGCTTGGCACTCCGGGCCGGGGCCAACGTCCTGACTTTC. Translated: CASSLALRAGANVLTF.

This clonotype was detected many times. This chain joins TRBV11-2 and TRBJ2-3; D uncertain. The CDR3 runs 16 residues. V lost 1 base and J 2 bases, leaving 13 bases between the germline ends. Germline lookup yields CDR1 SGHAT and CDR2 FQNNGV. This CDR3 reads CASSLGSLNPTDTQYF. The CDR3 bases are TGTGCCAGCAGCTTAGGGTCCCTAAACCCCACAGATACGCAGTATTTT.

In this sample, this clonotype turned up many times. The chain couples TRBV12-3 or TRBV12-4 to TRBJ1-1, with 7 bases aligning to TRBD1. The CDR3 consists of 14 residues. Unmatched junction bases numbered 3, after V lost 5 bases and J lost 0 bases. CDR3 nucleotide sequence: TGTGCCAGCAGTCCCGGACAGGTGAACACTGAAGCTTTCTTT. Amino acids: CASSPGQVNTEAFF.

This clonotype has a count of ten or more. This sequence joins TRBV28 and TRBJ2-3; TRBD1 aligns across 8 bases. V shed 5 bases, J shed 0 bases, and the junction held 4 bases outside the gene matches. Germline CDR1 and CDR2: MDHEN and SYDVKM. This CDR3 is 15 amino acids long. The CDR3 sequence is CASSGTGTSTDTQYF. As DNA, the CDR3 is TGTGCCAGCAGTGGGACAGGAACTAGCACAGATACGCAGTATTTT.

In its sample, this clonotype was seen a few times. The chain combines TRBV19 with TRBJ1-2, with a possible D match to TRBD1 (5 bases). V lost 3 bases and J lost 4, with 9 bases in between. Germline V lookup: CDR1 LNHDA, CDR2 SQIVND (reference sequence). The CDR3 has 13 amino acids. The CDR3 loop reads CASSIGASYGYTF. CDR3 sequence (DNA): TGTGCCAGTAGTATTGGGGCAAGCTATGGCTACACCTTC.

This chain connects TRBV19 to TRBJ1-6; D is unclear. The germline V and J ends were trimmed by 9 bases and 3 bases, with 15 bases remaining between them. This CDR3 region has 15 residues. The germline CDR1 and CDR2 sequences are LNHDA and SQIVND (reference sequence). CDR3 coding DNA: TGTGCCAGCAACTCACTCGGACGCTATAATTCACCCCTCCACTTT. It is translated as CASNSLGRYNSPLHF.

Many counts were recorded for this clonotype. The rearrangement uses TRBV5-6 and TRBJ2-5; D not resolved. Trimming removed 4 bases from V and 0 bases from J, with 13 bases in between. The CDR3 covers 15 residues. Germline loops: CDR1 SGHDT, CDR2 YYEEEE. The chain's CDR3 is CASSIGLTNQETQYF. CDR3 DNA: TGTGCCAGCAGCATTGGATTGACAAACCAAGAGACCCAGTACTTC.

The rearrangement joins TRBV20-1 to TRBJ2-7; TRBD2 matches 15 bases. V lost 0 bases to trimming and J lost 1 base; unmatched junction nucleotides: 4. The CDR3 extends over 17 amino acids. Germline values: CDR1 DFQATT, CDR2 SNEGSKA (reference sequence). CDR3 DNA sequence: TGCAGTGCTAGAGATGTTGGACTAGCGGGGGGGTCCTACGAGCAGTACTTC. It is translated as CSARDVGLAGGSYEQYF.

This clonotype has only a few counts. Relative to the germline gene, one junction end is altered; a read error may explain this. This chain links TRBV18 with TRBJ1-1; D is possibly TRBD1 (5 bases). Per germline, CDR1 KGHSH and CDR2 LQKENI. The CDR3 totals 12 residues. CDR3 in amino acids: CASSPLGGESFF. The CDR3 region has the DNA TGTGCCAGCTCACCACTTGGGGGTGAATCTTTCTTT.

This clonotype was counted only a few times. This chain links TRBV7-2 with TRBJ1-4; D unclear. V was trimmed by 5 bases and J by 0 bases, leaving 10 bases between them. Germline values: CDR1 SGHTA, CDR2 FQGNSA. CDR3 size: 15 residues. Here the CDR3 DNA reads TGTGCCAGCAGCCATTGGAAGACAACTAATGAAAAACTGTTTTTT. It codes for CASSHWKTTNEKLFF.

This clonotype was observed many times. This chain connects TRBV27 to TRBJ2-1, with TRBD2 matching over 9 bases. The CDR3 sequence is 13 residues long. With 9 bases clipped from V and 8 bases from J, the junction kept 8 bases outside the gene matches. The germline CDR1 and CDR2 sequences are MNHEY and SMNVEV (reference sequence). CDR3 loop: CASEGRGGYEQFF. CDR3 in DNA: TGTGCCAGTGAGGGGCGGGGGGGCTATGAGCAGTTCTTC.

This chain connects TRBV20-1 to TRBJ2-2; 9 bases are shared with TRBD2. The CDR3 loop spans 14 amino acids. CDR1 DFQATT and CDR2 SNEGSKA come from the germline V gene (reference sequence). V shed 4 bases and J 7 bases; nucleotides not matched to a gene: 7. The CDR3 loop is CSATRGGAFGELFF. CDR3 nucleotide sequence: TGCAGTGCTACCCGCGGGGGGGCGTTCGGGGAGCTGTTTTTT.

This clonotype was observed a handful of times. This sequence joins TRBV2 and TRBJ1-4, with D possibly matching TRBD1 (6 bases). The CDR3 extends over 16 amino acids. Germline lookup yields CDR1 SNHLY and CDR2 FYNNEI. Trimming cost V 6 bases and J 0 bases, with 14 bases left between them. The CDR3 nucleotides are TGTGCCAGCAGGAGGGGGTCGGTTGCAACTAATGAAAAACTGTTTTTT. Translation: CASRRGSVATNEKLFF.

This clonotype has at least ten counts. The rearrangement links TRBV7-3 to TRBJ1-2; D is undetermined. Germline V gene lookup returns CDR1 SGHTA and CDR2 FQGTGA. The CDR3 contains 12 residues. V lost 5 bases, J lost 8 bases, and 12 bases lay in between. This CDR3 reads CASSPGLAGYTF. The CDR3 bases are TGTGCCAGCAGCCCCGGCTTAGCGGGCTACACCTTC. The variable domain in full, with the rest retrieved from reference TRBV7-3 and TRBJ1-2, is GAGVSQTPSNKVTEKGKYVELRCDPISGHTALYWYRQSLGQGPEFLIYFQGTGAADDSGLPNDRFFAVRPEGSVSTLKIQRTERGDSAVYLCASSPGLAGYTFGSGTRLTVV.

About this clonotype itself: This clone may be a read error of a much larger clone one base away. The gene calls are TRBV7-8 and TRBJ2-7; 8 nucleotides align to TRBD1. V was clipped by 4 bases and J by 1 base; unmatched bases: 6. The CDR3 contains 15 residues. Per the germline V gene, CDR1 is SGHVS and CDR2 is FQNEAQ. DNA of the CDR3: TGTGCCAGCAGCTCGGGACAGGACTATTCCTACGAGCAGTACTTC. Translated: CASSSGQDYSYEQYF.